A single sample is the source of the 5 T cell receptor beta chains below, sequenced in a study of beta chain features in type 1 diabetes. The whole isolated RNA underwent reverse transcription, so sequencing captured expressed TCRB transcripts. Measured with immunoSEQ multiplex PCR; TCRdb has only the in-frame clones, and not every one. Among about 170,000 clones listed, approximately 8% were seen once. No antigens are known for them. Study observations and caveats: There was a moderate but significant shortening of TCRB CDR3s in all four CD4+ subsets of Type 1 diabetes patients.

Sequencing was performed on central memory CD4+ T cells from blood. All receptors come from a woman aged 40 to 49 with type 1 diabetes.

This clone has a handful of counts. CDR3 residues: CASSLAIASSYGYTF. CDR3 bases: TGTGCCAGCAGCTTAGCGATTGCCTCGAGCTATGGCTACACCTTC. This chain links TRBV7-9 with TRBJ1-2; D remains ambiguous. Between the trimmed V and J ends, which lost 0 bases and 4 bases, there was a span of 12 bases. CDR3 length equals 15 residues. In germline, CDR1 is SEHNR, CDR2 FQNEAQ (reference sequence).

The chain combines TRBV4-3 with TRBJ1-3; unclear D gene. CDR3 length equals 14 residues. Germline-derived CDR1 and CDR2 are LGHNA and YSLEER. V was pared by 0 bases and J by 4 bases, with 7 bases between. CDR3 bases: TGCGCCAGCAGCCAAGAAACAGTAGGAAACACCATATATTTT. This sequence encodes CASSQETVGNTIYF.

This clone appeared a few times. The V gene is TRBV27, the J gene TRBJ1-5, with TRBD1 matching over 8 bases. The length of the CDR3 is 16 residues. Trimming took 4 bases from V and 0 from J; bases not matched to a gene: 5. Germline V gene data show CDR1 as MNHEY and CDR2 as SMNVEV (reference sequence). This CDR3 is CASSSRTGSSNQPQHF. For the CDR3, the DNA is TGTGCCAGCAGTTCTCGGACAGGGTCTAGCAATCAGCCCCAGCATTTT.

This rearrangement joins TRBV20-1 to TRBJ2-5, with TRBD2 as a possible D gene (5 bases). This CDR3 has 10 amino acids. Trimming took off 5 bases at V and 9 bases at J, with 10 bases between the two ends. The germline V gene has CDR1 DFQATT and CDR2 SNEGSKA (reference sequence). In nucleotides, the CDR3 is TGCAGTGCTCGACGGACTTCCCAGTACTTC. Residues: CSARRTSQYF.

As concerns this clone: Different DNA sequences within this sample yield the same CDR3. Written as DNA, the CDR3 is TGTGCCAGCAGAACAGGGGTTGGCTACACCTTC. This sequence encodes CASRTGVGYTF. The V call is TRBV28, the J call TRBJ1-2; 7 bases are a match to TRBD1. The CDR3 has 11 amino acids. Looked up from germline, CDR1 is MDHEN and CDR2 is SYDVKM. With 6 bases clipped from V and 7 bases from J, the junction kept 2 bases outside the gene matches.